These 28 T cell receptor beta chains share one sample of origin, sequenced in a study of PD-1 blockade in classical Hodgkin lymphoma. TCRdb's table, derived via immunoSEQ multiplex PCR, lists solely in-frame clones and lacks some. Seen here are about 110,000 clones, roughly nine tenths observed once, and the top ten hold less than 20%. All patients relapsed after autologous stem cell transplantation, and brentuximab vedotin exposure varied. Material: peripheral blood mononuclear cells (PBMCs), obtained before the second cycle of nivolumab. The receptor set was obtained from a human donor with classical Hodgkin lymphoma.

V and J are TRBV29-1 and TRBJ1-2; no clear D gene. Trimming left V 6 bases short and J 4 bases short, with 12 bases between. CDR1 is SQVTM and CDR2 is ANQGSEA in the germline V gene. The CDR3 sequence is 12 residues long. CDR3 protein: CSVLSTIYGYTF. Here the CDR3 DNA reads TGCAGCGTCCTTTCGACGATCTATGGCTACACCTTC.

This rearrangement joins TRBV5-1 to TRBJ2-2; 9 nucleotides match TRBD2. The CDR3 spans 15 residues. V was clipped by 0 bases and J by 5 bases; unmatched bases: 2. Germline assignment: CDR1 SGHRS and CDR2 YFSETQ. The CDR3 protein is CASSLAAGGTGELFF. As DNA, the CDR3 is TGCGCCAGCAGCTTGGCGGCGGGAGGGACCGGGGAGCTGTTTTTT.

Here the CDR3 reads CASSPGLRGASQPQHF. DNA for the CDR3: TGTGCCAGCAGCCCCGGGTTACGCGGGGCGAGTCAGCCCCAGCATTTT. The chain couples TRBV7-2 to TRBJ1-5; tentative D call: TRBD1 (5 bases). V lost 5 bases to trimming and J lost 6 bases, with 20 bases between them. The CDR3 totals 16 residues. Germline loops: CDR1 SGHTA, CDR2 FQGNSA.

This rearrangement joins TRBV13 to TRBJ2-1, with 13 positions matching TRBD2. Germline V lookup: CDR1 PRHDT, CDR2 FYEKMQ (reference sequence). This CDR3 contains 18 residues. J lost 2 bases, V lost 6 bases, and 10 bases had no gene match. CDR3 in DNA: TGTGCCAGCAGTACGGGACTAGCGGGAAGGAGGGCCTACAATGAGCAGTTCTTC. It is translated as CASSTGLAGRRAYNEQFF.

In the case of this clone: Other DNA sequences in the sample encode the same CDR3. CDR3 protein: CASSIGGSTYEQYF. CDR3 nucleotides: TGTGCCAGTAGTATAGGTGGCTCCACCTACGAGCAGTACTTC. This sequence joins TRBV19 and TRBJ2-7; D remains unclear. Trimming cost V 1 base and J 2 bases, with 9 bases left between them. The CDR3 spans 14 residues. Germline CDR1 and CDR2: LNHDA and SQIVND (reference sequence).

This chain joins TRBV13 and TRBJ1-4; the D is unclear. Germline lookup yields CDR1 PRHDT and CDR2 FYEKMQ (reference sequence). The V gene lost 6 bases and the J gene lost 4 bases, with 9 bases spanning the gap. There are 13 residues in the CDR3. The CDR3 spells CASRSQINEKLFF. CDR3 sequence (DNA): TGTGCCAGCAGATCTCAGATTAATGAAAAACTGTTTTTT.

The count of this clone is one. V and J are TRBV6-5 and TRBJ2-2; D remains unclear. CDR1 and CDR2 from the germline V gene are MNHEY and SVGAGI. Trimming pared 2 bases from V and 3 bases from J, leaving 7 bases between. This CDR3 is 14 amino acids long. CDR3 in amino acids: CASSYAKDTGELFF. CDR3 coding DNA: TGTGCCAGCAGTTACGCTAAAGACACCGGGGAGCTGTTTTTT.

This clone came up a few times. V gene TRBV6-5 combines with J gene TRBJ1-2; D is undetermined. V was trimmed by 2 bases and J by 4 bases, leaving 8 bases between them. Germline CDR1 is MNHEY and CDR2 is SVGAGI. The CDR3 sequence is 13 residues long. The CDR3 region has the DNA TGTGCCAGCAGTTACACAGAGAGCTATGGCTACACCTTC. Translated, it gives CASSYTESYGYTF.

This chain uses TRBV11-3 with TRBJ1-6; D might be TRBD1 (5 bases). With 5 bases removed from V and 12 bases from J, the gap between germline ends came to 8 bases. Germline values: CDR1 SGHNT, CDR2 YENEEA. This CDR3 is 11 amino acids long. CDR3 sequence: CASSRGRPLHF. In DNA form, the CDR3 reads TGTGCCAGCAGCCGGGGACGACCCCTCCACTTT.

The CDR3 coding sequence is TGTGCCAGCAGCTTGGAGGGGTATTATACCGGGGAGCTGTTTTTT. It is translated as CASSLEGYYTGELFF. V is TRBV5-6 and J is TRBJ2-2; D might be TRBD1 (5 bases). V lost 0 bases, J lost 5 bases, and 11 bases lay in between. This CDR3 is built from 15 residues. Germline V gene data show CDR1 as SGHDT and CDR2 as YYEEEE.

The chain uses TRBV7-2 and TRBJ2-1; D might be TRBD2 (6 bases). Trimming stripped 7 bases from V and 4 bases from J, with 17 bases between. The CDR3 extends over 15 amino acids. Germline CDR1 reads SGHTA; CDR2 reads FQGNSA. This chain's CDR3 is CASTIDGGVYNEQFF. The CDR3 DNA is TGTGCCAGCACCATTGACGGGGGAGTATACAATGAGCAGTTCTTC. Full variable domain (remainder filled in from reference TRBV7-2 and TRBJ2-1): GAGVSQSPSNKVTEKGKDVELRCDPISGHTALYWYRQSLGQGLEFLIYFQGNSAPDKSGLPSDRFSAERTGGSVSTLTIQRTQQEDSAVYLCASTIDGGVYNEQFFGPGTRLTVL.

The gene calls are TRBV5-5 and TRBJ1-1; the match to TRBD1 covers 7 bases. With 6 bases clipped from V and 0 bases from J, the junction kept 11 bases outside the gene matches. Germline V lookup: CDR1 SGHKS, CDR2 YYEKEE (reference sequence). The CDR3 covers 16 residues. As DNA, the CDR3 is TGTGCCAGCACCGAACAAACAGGGGTTCTGAACACTGAAGCTTTCTTT. Translation: CASTEQTGVLNTEAFF.

The rearrangement links TRBV28 to TRBJ2-7, with D perhaps assigned TRBD1 or TRBD2 (5 bases each). Germline assignment: CDR1 MDHEN and CDR2 SYDVKM. The CDR3 runs 13 residues. Trimming removed 6 bases from V and 3 bases from J, with 12 bases in between. The CDR3 loop is CASRGWGRYEQYF. The CDR3 DNA sequence: TGTGCCAGCAGGGGGTGGGGACGCTACGAGCAGTACTTC.

The chain has TRBV10-2 and TRBJ2-7; D gene ambiguous. Germline-derived CDR1 and CDR2 are WSHSY and SAAADI. This CDR3 is built from 13 residues. With 3 bases removed from V and 2 bases from J, the gap between germline ends came to 8 bases. The CDR3 loop is CASSEGLAYEQYF. CDR3 nucleotide sequence: TGCGCCAGCAGTGAAGGGCTAGCCTACGAGCAGTACTTC.

J is TRBJ2-3 and V is TRBV5-4; D ambiguous. V gave up 4 bases and J gave up 3 bases, with 15 bases separating them. The germline gives CDR1 SGHNT, CDR2 YYREEE (reference sequence). The CDR3 spans 15 residues. The CDR3 DNA reads TGTGCCAGCAGCCCCCACCGAGTTGGTACAGATACGCAGTATTTT. Translated: CASSPHRVGTDTQYF. The variable domain in full, with the rest retrieved from reference TRBV5-4 and TRBJ2-3, is ETGVTQSPTHLIKTRGQQVTLRCSSQSGHNTVSWYQQALGQGPQFIFQYYREEENGRGNFPPRFSGLQFPNYSSELNVNALELDDSALYLCASSPHRVGTDTQYFGPGTRLTVL.

The chain is built from TRBV30 and TRBJ2-7; no clear D. Trimming stripped 2 bases from V and 4 bases from J, with 6 bases between. The CDR3 loop spans 11 amino acids. Germline values: CDR1 GTSNPN, CDR2 SVGIG (reference sequence). The CDR3 DNA reads as TGTGCCTGGAGTTCAGCGTACGAGCAGTACTTC. Its translation is CAWSSAYEQYF.

The chain couples TRBV29-1 to TRBJ2-1, with a possible D match to TRBD1 (5 bases). V gave up 6 bases and J gave up 10 bases, with 28 bases separating them. CDR1 SQVTM and CDR2 ANQGSEA come from the germline V gene. This CDR3 region has 16 residues. Here the CDR3 DNA reads TGCAGCGTAACTATCCCCCCGCCTCAGGGCGGACCCGAGCAGTTCTTC. Its translation is CSVTIPPPQGGPEQFF.

The CDR3, as DNA: TGTGCCAGTATGGACAGAAGCTCCTACGAGCAGTACTTC. Encoded protein: CASMDRSSYEQYF. The rearrangement uses TRBV19 and TRBJ2-7; tentatively, D is TRBD1 (6 bases). The CDR3 totals 13 residues. From germline, CDR1 is LNHDA and CDR2 SQIVND (reference sequence). V was pared by 7 bases and J by 0 bases, with 10 bases between.

The chain is built from TRBV27 and TRBJ2-7; TRBD1 matches 8 bases. The CDR3 sequence is 14 residues long. With V trimmed by 4 bases and J by 6 bases, 8 bases remained unmatched. Germline CDR1 reads MNHEY; CDR2 reads SMNVEV (reference sequence). The CDR3 nucleotides read TGTGCCAGCAGTTCCGGGACAGGCGGAATCGAGCAGTACTTC. The encoded protein is CASSSGTGGIEQYF.

V and J are TRBV11-2 and TRBJ2-1; D is unclear. Germline values: CDR1 SGHAT, CDR2 FQNNGV. Trimming shortened V by 4 bases and J by 8 bases, and 9 bases separated the two germline ends. The CDR3 loop spans 12 amino acids. The CDR3 bases are TGTGCCAGCAGCTGGGCTGTATATGAGCAGTTCTTC. Protein: CASSWAVYEQFF.

The V gene is TRBV6-1, the J gene TRBJ1-5, with D possibly being TRBD1 (5 bases). V lost 3 bases and J lost 7, with 13 bases in between. The CDR3 loop spans 14 amino acids. Germline V gene data show CDR1 as MNHNS and CDR2 as SASEGT. The CDR3 is CASSDPGYPQPQHF. The DNA of the CDR3 is TGTGCCAGCAGTGACCCAGGGTATCCCCAGCCCCAGCATTTT.

The rearrangement links TRBV15 to TRBJ2-5, with TRBD1 as a possible D gene (5 bases). The V gene's germline CDR1 is LNHNV and CDR2 YYDKDF (reference sequence). V shed 5 bases and J shed 4 bases, with 17 bases lying between them. The CDR3 sequence is 15 residues long. CDR3 nucleotides: TGTGCCACCAGCTTCGGCGACCAGGGTGGAGAGACCCAGTACTTC. As protein: CATSFGDQGGETQYF.

This clone was counted a single time. J is TRBJ2-2 and V is TRBV4-2; D gene uncertain. Trimming took 1 base from V and 1 from J, leaving 7 bases between them. The length of the CDR3 is 15 residues. Germline V gives CDR1 LGHNA, CDR2 YNFKEQ. The CDR3 region has the DNA TGTGCCAGCAGCCAAGTATCACAGAACACCGGGGAGCTGTTTTTT. Protein product: CASSQVSQNTGELFF.

J is TRBJ2-1 and V is TRBV5-4, with 9 bases matching TRBD2. CDR1 and CDR2 from the germline V gene are SGHNT and YYREEE (reference sequence). The trim removed 0 bases at V and 4 bases at J, leaving 11 bases unmatched. The CDR3 is 18 residues long. CDR3 sequence reads: CASSLAGVAGAVYNEQFF. CDR3 nucleotides: TGTGCCAGCAGCTTGGCCGGGGTAGCGGGAGCTGTGTACAATGAGCAGTTCTTC.

The V call is TRBV30, the J call TRBJ1-6, with a tentative D call TRBD1 (6 bases). CDR1 and CDR2 from the germline V gene are GTSNPN and SVGIG (reference sequence). Trimming took off 1 base at V and 7 bases at J, with 14 bases between the two ends. The CDR3 spans 15 residues. The CDR3, as DNA: TGTGCCTGGAGTGCGCTACAGGGACTAAATTCACCCCTCCACTTT. It codes for CAWSALQGLNSPLHF.

The chain is built from TRBV9 and TRBJ2-5; 8 positions match TRBD1. Judging by the DNA end, TRBJ2-7 fits better; the J call may be wrong. Germline CDR1 is SGDLS and CDR2 is YYNGEE. This CDR3 has 18 residues. CDR3 sequence: CASSVGSPQGAFDYEQYF. CDR3 DNA: TGTGCCAGCAGCGTAGGGTCCCCCCAGGGGGCGTTTGACTACGAGCAGTACTTC.

This clone was counted a few times. The genes are TRBV10-1 and TRBJ2-1, with D uncertain. V was cut by 3 bases and J by 8 bases, with 5 bases left in between. Germline V gene sequence: CDR1 WNHNN, CDR2 SYGVQD (reference sequence). CDR3 size: 11 residues. The CDR3 bases are TGCGCCAGCAGTGATCTCTATGAGCAGTTCTTC. Residues: CASSDLYEQFF.

The chain recombines TRBV28 with TRBJ1-5; D is possibly TRBD1 (5 bases). Between the trimmed V and J ends, which lost 0 bases and 4 bases, there was a span of 16 bases. The CDR3 is made up of 17 amino acids. CDR1 MDHEN and CDR2 SYDVKM come from the germline V gene. The CDR3 protein is CASSLWTVRALNQPQHF. As DNA, the CDR3 is TGTGCCAGCAGTTTATGGACAGTTAGGGCGTTAAATCAGCCCCAGCATTTT.